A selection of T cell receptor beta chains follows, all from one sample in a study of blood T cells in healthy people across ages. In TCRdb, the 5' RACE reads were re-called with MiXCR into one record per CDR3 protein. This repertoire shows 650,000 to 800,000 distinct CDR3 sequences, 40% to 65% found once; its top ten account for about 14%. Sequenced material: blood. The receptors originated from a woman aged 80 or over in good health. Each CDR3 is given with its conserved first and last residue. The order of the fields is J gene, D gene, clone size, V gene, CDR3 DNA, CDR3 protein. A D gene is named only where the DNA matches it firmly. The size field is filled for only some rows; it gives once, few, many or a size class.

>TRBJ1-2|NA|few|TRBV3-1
TGTGCCAGCAGCAGCACAGGGTTGGGCGGCTACACCTTC
CASSSTGLGGYTF
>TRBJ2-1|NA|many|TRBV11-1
TGTGCCAGCAGCTTAATGGCCGCGAGGATGCGGCAGTTCTTC
CASSLMAARMRQFF
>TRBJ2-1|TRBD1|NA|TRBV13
TGTGCCAGCAGCACCAGGGACAGGGTGAATGAGCAGTTCTTC
CASSTRDRVNEQFF
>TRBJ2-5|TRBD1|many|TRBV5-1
TGCTCCAGCAGCTACGGGACAGGTTTACAAGAGACCCAGTACTTC
CSSSYGTGLQETQYF
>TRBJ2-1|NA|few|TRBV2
TGTGCCAGCAGCCCCGCGGCGCCCTCCTACAATGAGCAGTTCTTC
CASSPAAPSYNEQFF
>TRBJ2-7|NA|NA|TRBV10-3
TGTGCCATCAGTGGGTTCTGGCGAGGGATAGTCAATGAGCAGTACTTC
CAISGFWRGIVNEQYF
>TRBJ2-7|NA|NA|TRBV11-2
TGTGCCAGCAGCTTAGATCATGGTAGCGGTTCCTACGAGCAGTACTTC
CASSLDHGSGSYEQYF
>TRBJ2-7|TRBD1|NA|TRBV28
TGTGCCAGCAGACCAGACAGGGACGAGCAGTACTTC
CASRPDRDEQYF
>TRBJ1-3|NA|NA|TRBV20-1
TGCAGTGTGCAGACTGTCACTGGAAACACCATATATTTT
CSVQTVTGNTIYF
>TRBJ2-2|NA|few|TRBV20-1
TGCAGTGCTAGTACCTACAGGGCCGGGGAGCTGTTTTTT
CSASTYRAGELFF
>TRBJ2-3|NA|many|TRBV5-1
TGCGCCAGCAGCTTGTTTAGAGTTTCTGATACGCAGTATTTT
CASSLFRVSDTQYF
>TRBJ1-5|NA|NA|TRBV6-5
TGTGCCAGCACCCAGGGGTTGGGTCAGCCCCAGCATTTT
CASTQGLGQPQHF
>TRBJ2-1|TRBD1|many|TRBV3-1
TGTGCCAGCAGCCAGGTATTCGGGACAGGGAGTTCTGGGCAGTTCTTC
CASSQVFGTGSSGQFF
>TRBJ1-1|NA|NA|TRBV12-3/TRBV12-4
TGTGCCAGCAGTTTGTCGGGGGCCACTGAAGCTTTCTTT
CASSLSGATEAFF
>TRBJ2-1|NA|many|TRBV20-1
TGCAGTATCCCCCTCCGGGGTCGGTCCTACAATGAGCAGTTCTTC
CSIPLRGRSYNEQFF
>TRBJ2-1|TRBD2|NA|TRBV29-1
TGCAGCGTTGAAGAGTGGGTAGCGGGAGTAGGTTACAATGAGCAGTTCTTC
CSVEEWVAGVGYNEQFF
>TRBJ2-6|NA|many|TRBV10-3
TGTGCCATCAGTGTGTTAGGACGGCATTCGTTATCTGGGGCCAACGTCCTGACTTTC
CAISVLGRHSLSGANVLTF
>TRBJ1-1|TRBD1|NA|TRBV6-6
TGTGCCAGCAGTTGGACAGGAGTGAGGAACACTGAAGCTTTCTTT
CASSWTGVRNTEAFF
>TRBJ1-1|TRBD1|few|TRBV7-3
TGTGCCAGCAGATTCAAGTCGGGACAGGGGGTCGGAGCTTTCTTT
CASRFKSGQGVGAFF
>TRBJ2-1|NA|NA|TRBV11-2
TGTGCCAGCAGCTTCCAACCGGGCCACAATGAGCAGTTCTTC
CASSFQPGHNEQFF
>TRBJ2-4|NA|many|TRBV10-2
TGCGCCAGCAGTACTGACTTAAAAAACATTCAGTACTTC
CASSTDLKNIQYF
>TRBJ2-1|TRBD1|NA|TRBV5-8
TGTGCCAGAATGACAGGGGGCTCCTACAATGAGCAGTTCTTC
CARMTGGSYNEQFF
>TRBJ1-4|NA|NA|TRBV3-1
TGTGCCAGCAGCCATGCAAATGAAAAACTGTTTTTT
CASSHANEKLFF
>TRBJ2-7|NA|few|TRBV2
TGTGCCAGCGCATCCAGGGTCTACGAGCAGTACTTC
CASASRVYEQYF
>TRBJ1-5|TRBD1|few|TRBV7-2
TGTGCCACCGCGAGGACAGGCGATAGCAATCAGCCCCAGCATTTT
CATARTGDSNQPQHF
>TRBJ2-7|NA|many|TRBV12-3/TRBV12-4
TGTGCCAGCGCCGAGCGGTACGAGCAGTACTTC
CASAERYEQYF
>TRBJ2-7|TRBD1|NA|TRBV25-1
TGTGCCAGCCATGGGGGGACAGGGTCTCGGGACGAGCAGTACTTC
CASHGGTGSRDEQYF
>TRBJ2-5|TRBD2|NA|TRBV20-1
TGCAGTGCTAGAACGGGAGGAGAAGAGACCCAGTACTTC
CSARTGGEETQYF
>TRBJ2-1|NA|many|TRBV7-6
TGTGCCAGCAGCTCAACCGGCAATGAGCAGTTCTTC
CASSSTGNEQFF
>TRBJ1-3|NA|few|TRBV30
TGTGCCTGGAACCCCGCAGCTTACAGCTCTGGAAACACCATATATTTT
CAWNPAAYSSGNTIYF